These T cell receptor beta chains were read from a single sample in a study of preoperative IRX-2 immunotherapy in early breast cancer. Assay: immunoSEQ multiplex PCR; the TCRdb copy retains only in-frame clones and omits some. The sample holds around 30,000 clones; 82% are singletons and the top ten take approximately 3%. The specimen was obtained from a patient treated with IRX-2 immunotherapy. The receptors derive from a human donor with breast cancer. Both conserved end residues are part of each CDR3. A D gene is named only where the DNA matches it firmly. Expanded clones are given a class, and other clones once, few, many or no size at all.

clone size	D gene	V gene	J gene	CDR3 DNA	CDR3 protein
.	TRBD2	TRBV11-3	TRBJ2-5	TGTGCCAGCAGCTTAGAATTGTACGGGGGGGAGACCCAGTACTTC	CASSLELYGGETQYF
.	TRBD2	TRBV6-8	TRBJ2-3	TGTGCCAGCAGTATTAGCGGGGGGGTCCCAGATACGCAGTATTTT	CASSISGGVPDTQYF
.	.	TRBV5-1	TRBJ2-2	TGCGCCAGCAGCCCCCGGCAGGAGATTGGTTCCCAAGGGAAGCTGTTTTTT	CASSPRQEIGSQGKLFF
.	.	TRBV19	TRBJ2-1	TGTGCCAGTCGCAACTTCCGGGGTGAGCAGTTCTTC	CASRNFRGEQFF
.	.	TRBV5-1	TRBJ2-2	TGCGTCAGCGGGTTTGGCGGGGTAAACACCGGGGAGCTGTTTTTT	CVSGFGGVNTGELFF
.	.	TRBV7-6	TRBJ2-2	TGTGCCAGCAGCTTAGATAGCCTAGGCACCGGGGAGCTGTTTTTT	CASSLDSLGTGELFF
once	TRBD1	TRBV5-1	TRBJ2-7	TGCGCCAGCAACCCGGACAGGGTTTACGTCGAGCAGTACTTC	CASNPDRVYVEQYF
.	.	TRBV11-3	TRBJ1-5	TGTGCCAGCAGCTTATGGGTGGGAAATCAGCCCCAGCATTTT	CASSLWVGNQPQHF
.	TRBD1	TRBV5-1	TRBJ2-7	TGCGCCAGCAGCTTGGGGGACAGGGCGTTCGAGCAGTACTTC	CASSLGDRAFEQYF
few	TRBD1	TRBV12-5	TRBJ2-2	TGTGCTAGTGGTGCCGGGACAGGGGTCAGCGGGGAGCTGTTTTTT	CASGAGTGVSGELFF
.	.	TRBV7-1	TRBJ1-2	TGTGCCAGCAGCTCCGGCAGCAACTATGGCTACACCTTC	CASSSGSNYGYTF
.	TRBD2	TRBV30	TRBJ2-5	TGTGCCTGGAGTCGTAGCGGGGGGGTCCAAGAGACCCAGTACTTC	CAWSRSGGVQETQYF
.	.	TRBV10-1	TRBJ2-1	TGCGCCAGCAGTGAGCAGGAGGACCATAGACAGTTCTTC	CASSEQEDHRQFF
.	.	TRBV16	TRBJ2-7	TGTGCCAGCAGCCCTTGGAACGAGCAGTACTTC	CASSPWNEQYF
.	.	TRBV19	TRBJ1-2	TGTGCCAGTAGTATGGGGGGAATCGGCCTCTACTATGGCTACACCTTC	CASSMGGIGLYYGYTF
once	.	TRBV7-1	TRBJ1-1	TGTGCCAGCAGCTTCGCGGGGGCCGGTGAAGCTTTCTTT	CASSFAGAGEAFF
.	.	TRBV14	TRBJ1-4	TGTGCCAGCAGCCGCCACTCAACTAATGAAAAACTGTTTTTT	CASSRHSTNEKLFF
once	.	TRBV6-8	TRBJ2-1	TGTGCCAGCAGTTACTCGTGGGTCAGAGGATACAATGAGCAGTTCTTC	CASSYSWVRGYNEQFF
.	.	TRBV5-1	TRBJ1-2	TGCGCCAGCAGTCGGACAGCCAGTAACTATGGCTACACCTTC	CASSRTASNYGYTF
.	.	TRBV6-8	TRBJ2-7	TGTGCCAGCAGTTACTGGGGCGGAATACGAATCTCCTACGAGCAGTACTTC	CASSYWGGIRISYEQYF
.	.	TRBV7-1	TRBJ1-2	TGTGCCAGCAGCTTCTCAGGGCTAGGTGGCTACACCTTC	CASSFSGLGGYTF
once	.	TRBV6-8	TRBJ2-7	TGTGCCATCAATAAAGGGACTCGCTCCTACGAGCAGTACTTC	CAINKGTRSYEQYF